This T cell receptor beta chain was recorded in a study of blood T cell repertoires in COVID-19. Looking at the study overall: Acute-phase and convalescent COVID-19 samples originated in the United States, Italy and Spain. The analysed material was cDNA or gDNA that came from T cells, B-cell-depleted T cells, or PBMCs.

Under the authors' procedure: Cell counts per sample came from amplifying reference gene primers. Assay: immunoSEQ multiplex PCR; the TCRdb copy retains only in-frame clones and omits some. Clone size and V and J calls were adopted from that table, with D and trimming inferred from the DNA. This table holds 90,000 to 110,000 clones, roughly four fifths found once. This TCR came from a woman in her 70s with acute or convalescent COVID-19. Sequenced sample: peripheral blood.

CDR3: CASSPNRANTEAFF. CDR3 bases: TGTGCCAGCAGCCCTAACAGGGCCAACACTGAAGCTTTCTTT. The chain is built from TRBV7-2 and TRBJ1-1, with TRBD1 as a possible D gene (6 bases). Germline V gene lookup returns CDR1 SGHTA and CDR2 FQGNSA. V shed 5 bases and J shed 2 bases, with 12 bases lying between them. The CDR3 spans 14 residues.